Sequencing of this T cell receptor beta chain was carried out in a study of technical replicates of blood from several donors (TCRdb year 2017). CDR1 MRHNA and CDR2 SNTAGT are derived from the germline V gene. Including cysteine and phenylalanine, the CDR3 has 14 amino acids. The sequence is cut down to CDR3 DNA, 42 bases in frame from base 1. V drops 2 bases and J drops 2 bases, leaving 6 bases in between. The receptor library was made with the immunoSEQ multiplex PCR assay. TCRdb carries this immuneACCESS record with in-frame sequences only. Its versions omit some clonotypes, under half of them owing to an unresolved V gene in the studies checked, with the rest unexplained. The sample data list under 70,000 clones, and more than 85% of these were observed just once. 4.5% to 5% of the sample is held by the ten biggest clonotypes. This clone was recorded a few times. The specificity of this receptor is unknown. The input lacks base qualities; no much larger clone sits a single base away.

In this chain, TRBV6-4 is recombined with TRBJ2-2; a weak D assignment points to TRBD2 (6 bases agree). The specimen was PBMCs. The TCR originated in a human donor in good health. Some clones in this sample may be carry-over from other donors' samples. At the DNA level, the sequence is TGTGCCAGCAGTGACGGGACTAACACCGGGGAGCTGTTTTTT. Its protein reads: CASSDGTNTGELFF.